One TCR beta chain is described in this entry. The antigen is unknown. The record originates from a study of graft-versus-host responses after intestinal transplantation. Study-wide background: All recipients were transplanted with multivisceral, liver-intestinal, or isolated intestinal grafts. After anti-thymocyte globulin induction, recipients took tacrolimus and steroids for 3 to 4 years. Whole-study results and caveats: Peak GvH clone levels in circulation were associated with early post-transplant HvG declines. Elevated graft-versus-host to host-versus-graft clonal ratios in allografts were recorded for patients with graft-donor T cell macrochimerism.

With 3 bases removed from V and 0 bases from J, the gap between germline ends came to 16 bases. Germline V gene sequence: CDR1 PRHDT, CDR2 FYEKMQ (reference sequence). This CDR3 has 17 residues. Using immunoSEQ multiplex PCR, the repertoire was profiled, and TCRdb retains in-frame clones only, with some absent. In the table there are 20,000 to 25,000 clones, 82% of which are singletons. The clonotype originates from a human donor who was the organ donor for an intestinal transplant. The rearrangement joins TRBV13 to TRBJ2-3, with D hard to call. Source: unstimulated CD8+ T cells sorted from spleen or lymph node cells, taken before transplant. DNA for the CDR3: TGTGCCAGCAGCTTCCCGACAACCTCCTCTAGCACAGATACGCAGTATTTT. Protein: CASSFPTTSSSTDTQYF.